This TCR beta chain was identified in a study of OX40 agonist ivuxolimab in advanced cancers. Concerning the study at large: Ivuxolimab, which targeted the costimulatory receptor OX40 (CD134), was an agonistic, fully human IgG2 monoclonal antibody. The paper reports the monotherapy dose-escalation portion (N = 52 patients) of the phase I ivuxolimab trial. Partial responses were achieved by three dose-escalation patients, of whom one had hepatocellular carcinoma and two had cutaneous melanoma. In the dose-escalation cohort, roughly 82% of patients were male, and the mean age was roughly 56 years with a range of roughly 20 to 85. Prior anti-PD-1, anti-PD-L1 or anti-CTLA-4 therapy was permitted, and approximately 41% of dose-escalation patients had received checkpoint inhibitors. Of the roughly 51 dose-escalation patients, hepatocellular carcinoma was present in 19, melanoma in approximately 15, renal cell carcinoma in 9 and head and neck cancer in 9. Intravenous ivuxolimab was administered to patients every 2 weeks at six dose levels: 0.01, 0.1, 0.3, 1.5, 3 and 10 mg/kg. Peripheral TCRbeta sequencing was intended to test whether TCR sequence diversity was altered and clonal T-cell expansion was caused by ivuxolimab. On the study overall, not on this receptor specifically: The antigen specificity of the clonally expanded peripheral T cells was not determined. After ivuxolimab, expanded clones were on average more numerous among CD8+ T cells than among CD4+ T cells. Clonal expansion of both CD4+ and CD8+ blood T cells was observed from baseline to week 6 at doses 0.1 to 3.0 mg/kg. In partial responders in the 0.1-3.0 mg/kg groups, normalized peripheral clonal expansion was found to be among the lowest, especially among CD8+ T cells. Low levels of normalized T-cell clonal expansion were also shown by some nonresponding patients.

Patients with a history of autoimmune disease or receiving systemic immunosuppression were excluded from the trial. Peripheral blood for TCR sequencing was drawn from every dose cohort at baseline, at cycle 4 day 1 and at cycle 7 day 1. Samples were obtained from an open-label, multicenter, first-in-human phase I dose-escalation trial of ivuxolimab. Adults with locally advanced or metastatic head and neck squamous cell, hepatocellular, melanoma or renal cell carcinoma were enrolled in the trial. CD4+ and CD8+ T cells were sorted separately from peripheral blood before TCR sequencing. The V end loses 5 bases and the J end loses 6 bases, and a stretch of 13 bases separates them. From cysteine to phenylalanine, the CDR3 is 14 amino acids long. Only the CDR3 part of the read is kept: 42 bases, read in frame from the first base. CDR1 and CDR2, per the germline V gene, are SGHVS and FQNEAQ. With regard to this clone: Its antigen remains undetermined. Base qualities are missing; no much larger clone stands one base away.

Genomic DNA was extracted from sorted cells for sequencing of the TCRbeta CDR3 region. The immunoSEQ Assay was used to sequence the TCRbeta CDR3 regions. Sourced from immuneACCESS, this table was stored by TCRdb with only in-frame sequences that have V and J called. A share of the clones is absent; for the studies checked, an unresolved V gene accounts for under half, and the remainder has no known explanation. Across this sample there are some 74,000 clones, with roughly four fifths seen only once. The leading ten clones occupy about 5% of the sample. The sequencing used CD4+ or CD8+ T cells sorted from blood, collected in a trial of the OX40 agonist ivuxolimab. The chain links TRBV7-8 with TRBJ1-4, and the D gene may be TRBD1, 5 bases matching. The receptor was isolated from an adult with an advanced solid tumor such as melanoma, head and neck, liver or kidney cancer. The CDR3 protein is CASSQFGGDEKLFF. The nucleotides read TGTGCCAGCAGCCAATTCGGGGGGGATGAAAAACTGTTTTTT.